The 19 T cell receptor beta chains in this list originate from one sample, sequenced in a study of T-cell memory formation after mild COVID-19. TCRdb reprocessed the 5' RACE reads via MiXCR and lists one record per CDR3 protein. Of 250,000 to 300,000 distinct CDR3 sequences listed, around 15% were seen once; the top ten hold more than 20%. The sequenced sample consisted of PBMCs or a T cell subset sorted from them (not recorded which). These TCRs come from a man aged 18-30 years who had mild COVID-19 (a few samples of this study predate the infection). Cell type and time point are not known.

The rearrangement uses TRBV4-1 and TRBJ1-6; TRBD1 aligns across 7 bases. This CDR3 region has 15 residues. Trimming removed 7 bases from V and 10 bases from J; junction bases left unmatched: 13. Germline assignment: CDR1 MGHRA and CDR2 YSYEKL. CDR3 protein: CASTPRAGGGSPLHF. DNA of the CDR3: TGCGCCAGCACCCCGCGGGCAGGGGGAGGCTCACCCCTCCACTTT.

In this sample, this clonotype turned up a few times. The chain joins TRBV5-6 to TRBJ1-5, with 9 bases identical to TRBD1. Germline loops: CDR1 SGHDT, CDR2 YYEEEE. Trimming at V came to 6 bases and at J to 5 bases, leaving 9 bases not matched to a gene. The CDR3 length is 15 residues. CDR3 sequence (DNA): TGTGCCAGCACCCCGGATGGACAGGGGTATCAGCCCCAGCATTTT. This sequence encodes CASTPDGQGYQPQHF.

CDR3 sequence (DNA): TGTGCCAGCAGCTCCGCGTTCCGAGGCACAGATACGCAGTATTTT. It encodes CASSSAFRGTDTQYF. This chain connects TRBV7-3 to TRBJ2-3; D is uncertain. The germline CDR1 and CDR2 sequences are SGHTA and FQGTGA. This CDR3 spans 15 amino acids. Trimming cost V 4 bases and J 1 base, with 12 bases left between them.

This clonotype was detected only a few times. This rearrangement joins TRBV4-1 to TRBJ2-7, with D uncertain. Per the germline V gene, CDR1 is MGHRA and CDR2 is YSYEKL. The V and J ends lost 0 bases and 4 bases respectively, with 7 bases between them. The CDR3 has 13 amino acids. CDR3 nucleotides: TGCGCCAGCAGCCAAGAGGTTATGTACGAGCAGTACGTC. It is translated as CASSQEVMYEQYV.

This sequence joins TRBV28 and TRBJ1-2; weak D call: TRBD1 (6 bases). V gave up 3 bases and J gave up 7 bases, with 18 bases separating them. CDR3 length: 15 residues. Germline loops: CDR1 MDHEN, CDR2 SYDVKM. DNA for the CDR3: TGTGCCAGCAGTTTCATCCAGGGGTATATCTTTGGCTACACCTTC. As protein: CASSFIQGYIFGYTF.

The CDR3 nucleotides read TGTGCCAGCAGCGTAGGGCCGTTTAGACAAGAGACCCAGTACTTC. The encoded protein is CASSVGPFRQETQYF. The rearrangement uses TRBV9 and TRBJ2-5; D gene ambiguous. V was shortened by 0 bases and J by 2 bases, with 11 bases between the two germline ends. The CDR3 extends over 15 amino acids. CDR1 and CDR2 (germline): SGDLS, YYNGEE.

This clonotype was seen repeatedly, ten times or more. This chain joins TRBV6-1 and TRBJ2-7, with D tentatively TRBD1 or TRBD2 (6 bases each). The V end lost 5 bases, the J end lost 7 bases, and 18 bases lay between the germline ends. This CDR3 comprises 14 residues. CDR1 and CDR2 (germline): MNHNS, SASEGT. The CDR3 loop is CASSKQGGTHEQYV. The CDR3 region has the DNA TGTGCCAGCAGTAAACAGGGAGGAACGCATGAGCAGTACGTC.

This clonotype occurred a few times. The chain has TRBV5-1 and TRBJ2-3, with 12 positions matching TRBD2. The CDR3 is made up of 16 amino acids. The junction had 6 bases not matched to a gene; V was cut back by 3 bases and J by 4 bases. The germline V gene encodes CDR1 SGHRS and CDR2 YFSETQ. The CDR3 loop reads CASSSGLAGRPDTQYF. In nucleotides, the CDR3 is TGCGCCAGCAGCTCGGGACTAGCGGGCCGCCCAGATACGCAGTATTTT.

This clonotype came up a few times. The chain links TRBV13 to TRBJ2-6; tentative D call: TRBD1 (5 bases). From germline, CDR1 is PRHDT and CDR2 FYEKMQ (reference sequence). This CDR3 region has 16 residues. Trimming shortened V by 2 bases and J by 4 bases, and 12 bases separated the two germline ends. CDR3 coding DNA: TGTGCCAGCAGCTTACAGCAGGGCGCGGGGGCCAACGTCCTGACTTTC. This gives the protein CASSLQQGAGANVLTF. The whole variable domain, remainder taken from reference TRBV13 and TRBJ2-6, is AAGVIQSPRHLIKEKRETATLKCYPIPRHDTVYWYQQGPGQDPQFLISFYEKMQSDKGSIPDRFSAQQFSDYHSELNMSSLELGDSALYFCASSLQQGAGANVLTFGAGSRLTVL.

This chain joins TRBV7-8 and TRBJ1-4; D gene unclear. V was cut by 1 base and J by 7 bases, with 19 bases left in between. Germline values: CDR1 SGHVS, CDR2 FQNEAQ. This CDR3 is 17 amino acids long. The CDR3 DNA follows: TGTGCCAGCAGCTTAGAGGCGAAGGGCGCACTAGGTGAAAAACTGTTTTTT. This translates into CASSLEAKGALGEKLFF.

The chain uses TRBV11-1 and TRBJ2-5; D unclear. Per germline, CDR1 SGHAT and CDR2 FQDESV (reference sequence). CDR3 length: 13 residues. With 2 bases removed from V and 3 bases from J, the gap between germline ends came to 7 bases. The CDR3 protein is CASSLLGKETQYF. The DNA for the CDR3 is TGTGCCAGCAGCTTACTGGGCAAAGAGACCCAGTACTTC.

This sequence joins TRBV12-3 or TRBV12-4 and TRBJ1-1; possible D gene TRBD1, 6 bases. V was pared by 1 base and J by 8 bases, with 11 bases between. CDR3 length equals 13 residues. The chain's CDR3 is CASSLGGAGEAFF. CDR3 DNA: TGTGCCAGCAGTTTAGGGGGGGCAGGCGAAGCTTTCTTT.

This clonotype showed up many times. This sequence joins TRBV28 and TRBJ1-6; TRBD1 aligns across 9 bases. V was clipped by 2 bases and J by 14 bases; unmatched bases: 13. Germline V gene lookup returns CDR1 MDHEN and CDR2 SYDVKM. This CDR3 is built from 16 residues. The DNA for the CDR3 is TGTGCCAGCAGTTTAAAAGCCGGGACAGGGTCTCTTTCCCTCCACTTT. Translation gives CASSLKAGTGSLSLHF.

This sequence joins TRBV6-5 and TRBJ1-2; 7 bases fit TRBD1. The length of the CDR3 is 15 residues. The ends lost 0 bases at V and 6 bases at J; junction bases unmatched: 7. Germline CDR1 and CDR2: MNHEY and SVGAGI. The DNA for the CDR3 is TGTGCCAGCAGTTACTCGATCCAGGGGGATCATGGCTACACCTTC. Its translation is CASSYSIQGDHGYTF.

V gene TRBV7-3 combines with J gene TRBJ2-3, with a weak D call TRBD2 (5 bases). Germline V CDR1 and CDR2: SGHTA, FQGTGA. The length of the CDR3 is 15 residues. The germline V and J ends were trimmed by 8 bases and 4 bases, with 19 bases remaining between them. This CDR3 is CASALKPGLPDTQYF. CDR3 coding DNA: TGTGCCAGCGCCCTGAAGCCCGGACTTCCAGATACGCAGTATTTT.

This sequence joins TRBV7-2 and TRBJ2-5; 11 nucleotides align to TRBD2. Germline CDR1 and CDR2: SGHTA and FQGNSA. Trimming at V came to 4 bases and at J to 7 bases, leaving 8 bases not matched to a gene. The CDR3 is 15 amino acids. CDR3 sequence: CASSSTSGAVGTQYF. CDR3 coding DNA: TGTGCCAGCAGCTCGACTAGCGGGGCCGTGGGGACCCAGTACTTC.

There are a few counts of this clonotype. The chain is built from TRBV5-8 and TRBJ1-4, with D uncertain. The CDR3 runs to 15 residues. V shed 2 bases and J shed 7 bases, with 15 bases lying between them. In germline, CDR1 is SGHTS, CDR2 YDEGEE. The CDR3 region is CASSFVPSIGEKLFF. DNA of the CDR3: TGTGCCAGCAGCTTCGTTCCCAGCATCGGTGAAAAACTGTTTTTT. Based on the CDR3 plus reference TRBV5-8 and TRBJ1-4, the full variable domain is EAGVTQSPTHLIKTRGQQATLRCSPISGHTSVYWYQQALGLGLQFLLWYDEGEERNRGNFPPRFSGRQFPNYSSELNVNALELEDSALYLCASSFVPSIGEKLFFGSGTQLSVL.

This chain connects TRBV12-3 or TRBV12-4 to TRBJ1-1; the D is unclear. Trimming removed 1 base at V and 8 bases at J, with 8 bases between. The CDR3 is 12 residues long. The CDR3 region is CASSLGEIEAFF. Written as DNA, the CDR3 is TGTGCCAGCAGTTTAGGGGAAATAGAAGCTTTCTTT.

This clonotype was found a few times. The genes are TRBV6-6 and TRBJ2-5, with 11 bases aligning to TRBD1. Germline V CDR1 and CDR2: MNHNY, SVGAGI (reference sequence). The junction had 10 bases not matched to a gene; V was cut back by 5 bases and J by 2 bases. CDR3 length equals 17 residues. The CDR3 sequence is CASSPPPGQGVQETQYF. Written as DNA, the CDR3 is TGTGCCAGCAGTCCTCCCCCGGGACAGGGGGTACAAGAGACCCAGTACTTC.